This T cell receptor beta chain originates from a study of control samples from healthy donors and cancer patients. The germline CDR1 and CDR2 sequences are WSHSY and SAAADI. This CDR3 comprises 16 residues. The V gene lost 8 bases and the J gene lost 1 base, with 20 bases spanning the gap. The protocol was immunoSEQ multiplex PCR, while the TCRdb copy is restricted to in-frame clones and leaves out a portion. The sample records about 120,000 clones, more than 85% being singletons. The gene calls are TRBV10-2 and TRBJ1-2; D not certain. The source is a man aged 25-40 years in good health. Sequenced material: blood. The CDR3 sequence: CASLPRERRLNYGYTF. In nucleotides, the CDR3 is TGCGCCAGCCTCCCCCGGGAGCGGCGTCTTAACTATGGCTACACCTTC.